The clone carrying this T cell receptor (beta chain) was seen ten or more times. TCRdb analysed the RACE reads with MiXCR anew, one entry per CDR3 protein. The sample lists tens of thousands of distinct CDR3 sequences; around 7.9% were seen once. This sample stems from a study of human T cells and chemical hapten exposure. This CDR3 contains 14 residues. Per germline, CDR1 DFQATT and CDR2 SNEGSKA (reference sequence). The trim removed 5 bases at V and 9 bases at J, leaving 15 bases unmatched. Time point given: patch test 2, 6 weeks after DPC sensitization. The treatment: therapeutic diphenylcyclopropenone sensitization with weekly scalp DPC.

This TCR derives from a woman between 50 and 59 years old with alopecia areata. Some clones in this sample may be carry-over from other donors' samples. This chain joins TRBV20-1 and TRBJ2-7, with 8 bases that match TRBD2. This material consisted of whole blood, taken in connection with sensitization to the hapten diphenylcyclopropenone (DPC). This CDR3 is CSAHIAGIKGGQYF. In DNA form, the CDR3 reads TGCAGTGCTCACATAGCGGGAATAAAGGGAGGGCAGTACTTC.